These T cell receptor beta chains were read from a single sample in a study of early T cells in non-severe SARS-CoV-2 infection. TCRdb re-analysed the 5' RACE reads in MiXCR, keeping a single row per CDR3 protein. The data hold just under 90,000 distinct CDR3 sequences, with 14% observed a single time. Sequenced: whole blood. The receptor source for this set is an adult who was a healthcare worker with PCR-confirmed SARS-CoV-2 infection or an uninfected control (not recorded which). Each CDR3 is given with its conserved first and last residue. D genes are given only for firm matches. Some rows have no size entry. The others give once, few or many, or a class for an expanded clone.

D	V	J	size	DNA	CDR3
TRBD2	TRBV11-2	TRBJ2-3	many	TGTGCCAGCAGCCCTACCGGAGCGGGAGGTCCCACAGATACGCAGTATTTT	CASSPTGAGGPTDTQYF
-	TRBV6-1	TRBJ1-1	-	TGTGCCAGCAGTGTTGTGCTCACTGAAGCTTTCTTT	CASSVVLTEAFF
-	TRBV29-1	TRBJ1-2	-	TGCAGCGTTGATTTGCCAGACGCTAACTATGGCTACACCTTC	CSVDLPDANYGYTF
TRBD1	TRBV13	TRBJ2-3	-	TGTGCCAGCGGCGACAGGGGTCGCACAGATACGCAGTATTTT	CASGDRGRTDTQYF
-	TRBV5-1	TRBJ2-7	-	TGCGCCAGCAGCTTGGATCCCAGCCCTAACTCCTACGAGCAGTACTTC	CASSLDPSPNSYEQYF
-	TRBV5-4	TRBJ2-5	-	TGTGCCAGCAGCCCTACCCCGGACTATCCTCGGGAGACCCAGTACTTC	CASSPTPDYPRETQYF
TRBD2	TRBV9	TRBJ2-7	few	TGTGCCAGCAGCGTCGGTAGCGGGGCCCTCGAGCAGTACTTC	CASSVGSGALEQYF
TRBD1	TRBV29-1	TRBJ2-7	-	TGCAGCGTTGATACTGACAGGGGATACGAGCAGTACTTC	CSVDTDRGYEQYF
-	TRBV5-1	TRBJ1-5	-	TGCGCCAGCAGCGAGACAGGTCCCTGGCCCCAGCATTTT	CASSETGPWPQHF
-	TRBV6-5	TRBJ2-3	many	TGTGCCAGCACCCGTACGAGAGCAGGCACAGATACGCAGTATTTT	CASTRTRAGTDTQYF
-	TRBV29-1	TRBJ2-3	-	TGCAGCGTTGATAGGGGCTCTCTCACAGATACGCAGTATTTT	CSVDRGSLTDTQYF
-	TRBV12-3/TRBV12-4	TRBJ2-1	-	TGTGCCAGCACCCCCTCCCGGGGTGGTTACAATGAGCAGTTCTTC	CASTPSRGGYNEQFF
-	TRBV7-9	TRBJ2-3	-	TGTGCCAGCAGCTTAGTTCAGGCAGATACGCAGTATTTT	CASSLVQADTQYF
-	TRBV9	TRBJ2-3	-	TGTGCCAGCAGCGTTAGCGGTAGCACAGATACGCAGTATTTT	CASSVSGSTDTQYF
TRBD1	TRBV29-1	TRBJ2-7	few	TGCAGCGTGGGGGACAGGGACTCCGAGCAGTACTTC	CSVGDRDSEQYF
TRBD2	TRBV3-1	TRBJ2-3	medium-sized	TGTGCCAGCAGCCAAGATGGACTAGCGGCCCTCACAGATACGCAGTATTTT	CASSQDGLAALTDTQYF